This TCR beta chain was sequenced in a study of identical twins. Overall study results and limits: Within monozygotic twins, out-of-frame TCR alpha sharing was underestimated by the models. Insertions were reduced in abundant cord blood beta clonotypes but not in memory repertoires.

This CDR3 has 17 amino acids. Trimming left V 9 bases short and J 2 bases short, with 26 bases between. Each CDR3 protein is one row after TCRdb ran MiXCR on the 5' RACE reads. The repertoire holds 700,000 or so distinct CDR3 sequences, with more than 6.5% as singletons. As for this clonotype: Antigen specificity is unknown.

These same records also appear under a second study, on yellow fever vaccine responses in identical twins.

This clonotype was sampled from a woman younger than 35 in good health. V and J are TRBV12-3 or TRBV12-4 and TRBJ2-7; possible D gene TRBD1, 5 bases. The sequenced sample was PBMCs. CDR3 coding DNA: TGTGCCAGTACAGCCAGGCAAGGAGCAGGGAAAACCTACGAGCAGTACTTC. Translated, it gives CASTARQGAGKTYEQYF.